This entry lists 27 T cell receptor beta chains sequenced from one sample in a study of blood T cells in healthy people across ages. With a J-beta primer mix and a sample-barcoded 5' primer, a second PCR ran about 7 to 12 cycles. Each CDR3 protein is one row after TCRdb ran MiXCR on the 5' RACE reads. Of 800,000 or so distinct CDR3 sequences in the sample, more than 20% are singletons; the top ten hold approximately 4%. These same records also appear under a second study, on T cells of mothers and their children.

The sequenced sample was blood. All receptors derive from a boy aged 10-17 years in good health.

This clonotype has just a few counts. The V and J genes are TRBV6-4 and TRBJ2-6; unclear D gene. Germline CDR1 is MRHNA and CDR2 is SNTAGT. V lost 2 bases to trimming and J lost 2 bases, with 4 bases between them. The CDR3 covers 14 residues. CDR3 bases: TGTGCCAGCAGTGACGAAGCTGGGGCCAACGTCCTGACTTTC. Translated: CASSDEAGANVLTF.

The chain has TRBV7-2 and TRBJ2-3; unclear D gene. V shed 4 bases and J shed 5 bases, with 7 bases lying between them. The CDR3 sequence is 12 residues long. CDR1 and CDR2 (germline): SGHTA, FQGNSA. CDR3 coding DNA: TGTGCCAGCAGCTCCGAAGGAGATACGCAGTATTTT. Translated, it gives CASSSEGDTQYF.

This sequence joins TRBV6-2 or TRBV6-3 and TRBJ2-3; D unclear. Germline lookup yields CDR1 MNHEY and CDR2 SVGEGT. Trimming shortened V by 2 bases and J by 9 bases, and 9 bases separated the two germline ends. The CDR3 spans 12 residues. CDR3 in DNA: TGTGCCAGCAGTTACCAAGGGTTGACGCAGTATTTT. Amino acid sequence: CASSYQGLTQYF.

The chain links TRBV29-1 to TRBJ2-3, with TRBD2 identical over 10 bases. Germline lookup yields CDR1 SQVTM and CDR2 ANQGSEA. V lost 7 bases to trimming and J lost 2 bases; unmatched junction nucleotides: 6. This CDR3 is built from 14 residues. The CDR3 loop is CSAATSGTTDTQYF. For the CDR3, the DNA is TGCAGCGCCGCCACTAGCGGGACCACAGATACGCAGTATTTT.

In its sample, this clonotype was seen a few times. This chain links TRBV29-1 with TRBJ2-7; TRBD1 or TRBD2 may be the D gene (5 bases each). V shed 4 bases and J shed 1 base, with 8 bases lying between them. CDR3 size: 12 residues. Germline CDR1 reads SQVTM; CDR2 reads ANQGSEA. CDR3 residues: CSVGDGSYEQYF. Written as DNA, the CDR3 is TGCAGCGTTGGGGACGGTTCCTACGAGCAGTACTTC.

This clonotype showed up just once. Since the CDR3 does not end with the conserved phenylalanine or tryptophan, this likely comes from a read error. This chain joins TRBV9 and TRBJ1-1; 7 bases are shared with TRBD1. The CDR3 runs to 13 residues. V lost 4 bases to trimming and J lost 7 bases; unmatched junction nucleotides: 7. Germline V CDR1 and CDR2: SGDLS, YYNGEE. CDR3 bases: TGTGCCAGCAGCCCAAACCAGGGGGGTGAAGCTTTCCTT. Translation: CASSPNQGGEAFL.

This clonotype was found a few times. The CDR3 DNA follows: TGCAGTGCTAGAGATACGATTACCCAGTACTTC. Translating gives CSARDTITQYF. This chain connects TRBV20-1 to TRBJ2-5; D unresolved. Per the germline V gene, CDR1 is DFQATT and CDR2 is SNEGSKA (reference sequence). Trimming took off 0 bases at V and 8 bases at J, with 7 bases between the two ends. CDR3 size: 11 residues.

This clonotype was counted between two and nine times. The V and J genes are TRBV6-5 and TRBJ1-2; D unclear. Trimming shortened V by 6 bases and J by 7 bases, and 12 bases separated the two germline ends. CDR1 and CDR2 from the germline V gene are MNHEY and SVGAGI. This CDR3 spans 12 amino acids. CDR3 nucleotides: TGTGCCAGCAGCCAACGTTGGGCTGGCTACACCTTC. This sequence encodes CASSQRWAGYTF.

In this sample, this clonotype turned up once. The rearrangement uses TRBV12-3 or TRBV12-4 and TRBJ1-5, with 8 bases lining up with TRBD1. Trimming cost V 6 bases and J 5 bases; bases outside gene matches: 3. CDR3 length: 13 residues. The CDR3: CASSRQGYQPQHF. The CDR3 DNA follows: TGTGCCAGCAGCCGACAGGGGTATCAGCCCCAGCATTTT.

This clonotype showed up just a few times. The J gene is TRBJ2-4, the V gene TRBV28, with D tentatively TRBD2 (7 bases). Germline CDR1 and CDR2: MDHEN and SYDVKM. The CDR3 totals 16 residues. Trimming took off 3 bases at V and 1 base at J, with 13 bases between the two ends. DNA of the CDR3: TGTGCCAGCAGTTTCTGGGGGGGGCTTGCCAAAAACATTCAGTACTTC. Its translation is CASSFWGGLAKNIQYF.

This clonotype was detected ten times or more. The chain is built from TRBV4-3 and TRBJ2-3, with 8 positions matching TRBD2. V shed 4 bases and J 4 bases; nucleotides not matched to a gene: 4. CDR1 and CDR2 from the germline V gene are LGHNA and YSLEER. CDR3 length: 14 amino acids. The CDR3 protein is CASSPGLGADTQYF. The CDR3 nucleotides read TGCGCCAGCAGCCCGGGACTAGGCGCAGATACGCAGTATTTT.

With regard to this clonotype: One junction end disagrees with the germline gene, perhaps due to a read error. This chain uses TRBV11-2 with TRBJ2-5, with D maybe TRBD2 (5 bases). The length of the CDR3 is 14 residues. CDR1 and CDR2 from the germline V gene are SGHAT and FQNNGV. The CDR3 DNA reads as TGTGCCGGCAGCTTATTTGGGGAGCACGAGACCCAGTACTTC. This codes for CAGSLFGEHETQYF.

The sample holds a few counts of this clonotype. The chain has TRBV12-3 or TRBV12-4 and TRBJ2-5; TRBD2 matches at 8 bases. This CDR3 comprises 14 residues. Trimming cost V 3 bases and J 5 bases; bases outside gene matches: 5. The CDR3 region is CASSFRGGLETQYF. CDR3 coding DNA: TGTGCCAGCAGTTTCCGGGGGGGGTTGGAGACCCAGTACTTC.

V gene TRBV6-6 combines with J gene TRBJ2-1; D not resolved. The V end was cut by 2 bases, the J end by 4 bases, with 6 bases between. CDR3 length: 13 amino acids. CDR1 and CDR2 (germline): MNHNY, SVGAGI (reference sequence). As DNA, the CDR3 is TGTGCCAGCAGTTACCAAGGGTACAATGAGCAGTTCTTC. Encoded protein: CASSYQGYNEQFF.

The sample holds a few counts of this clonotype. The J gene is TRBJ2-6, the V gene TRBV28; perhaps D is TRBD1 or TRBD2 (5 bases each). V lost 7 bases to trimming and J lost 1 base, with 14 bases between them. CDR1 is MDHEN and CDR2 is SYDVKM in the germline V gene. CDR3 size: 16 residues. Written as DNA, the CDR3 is TGTGCCAGCACCGTTCGATGGGGGTCTGGGGCCAACGTCCTGACTTTC. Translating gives CASTVRWGSGANVLTF.

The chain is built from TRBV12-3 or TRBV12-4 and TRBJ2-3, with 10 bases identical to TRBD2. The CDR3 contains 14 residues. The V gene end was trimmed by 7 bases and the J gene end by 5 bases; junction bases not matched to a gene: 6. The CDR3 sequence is CASNLAGAIDTQYF. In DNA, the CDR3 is TGTGCCAGCAATCTAGCGGGAGCTATAGATACGCAGTATTTT.

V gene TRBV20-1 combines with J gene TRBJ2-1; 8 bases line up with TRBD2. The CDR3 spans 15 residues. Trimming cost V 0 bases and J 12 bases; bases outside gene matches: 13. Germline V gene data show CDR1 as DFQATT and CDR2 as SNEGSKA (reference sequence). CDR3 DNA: TGCAGTGCTAGAGATCTCGCGGGAGGCCCCCTGGGGCAGTTCTTC. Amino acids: CSARDLAGGPLGQFF.

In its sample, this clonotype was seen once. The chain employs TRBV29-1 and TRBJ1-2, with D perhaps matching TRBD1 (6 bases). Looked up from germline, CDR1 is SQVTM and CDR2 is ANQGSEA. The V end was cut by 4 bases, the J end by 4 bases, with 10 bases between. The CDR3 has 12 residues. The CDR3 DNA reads TGCAGCGTTGGGACAGAAGGCTATGGCTACACCTTC. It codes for CSVGTEGYGYTF.

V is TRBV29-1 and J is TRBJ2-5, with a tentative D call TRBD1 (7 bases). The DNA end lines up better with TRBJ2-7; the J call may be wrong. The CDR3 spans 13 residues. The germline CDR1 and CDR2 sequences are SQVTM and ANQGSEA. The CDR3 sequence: CSVGAGQPYEQYF. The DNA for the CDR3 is TGCAGCGTTGGTGCGGGACAGCCCTACGAGCAGTACTTC.

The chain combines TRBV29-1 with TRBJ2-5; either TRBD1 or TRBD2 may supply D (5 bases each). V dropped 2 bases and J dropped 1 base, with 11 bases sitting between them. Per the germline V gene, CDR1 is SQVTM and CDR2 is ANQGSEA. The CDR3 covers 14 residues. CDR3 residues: CSVEMAGTQETQYF. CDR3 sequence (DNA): TGCAGCGTTGAAATGGCAGGGACCCAAGAGACCCAGTACTTC. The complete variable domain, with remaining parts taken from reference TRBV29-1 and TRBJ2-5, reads SAVISQKPSRDICQRGTSLTIQCQVDSQVTMMFWYRQQPGQSLTLIATANQGSEATYESGFVIDKFPISRPNLTFSTLTVSNMSPEDSSIYLCSVEMAGTQETQYFGPGTRLLVL.

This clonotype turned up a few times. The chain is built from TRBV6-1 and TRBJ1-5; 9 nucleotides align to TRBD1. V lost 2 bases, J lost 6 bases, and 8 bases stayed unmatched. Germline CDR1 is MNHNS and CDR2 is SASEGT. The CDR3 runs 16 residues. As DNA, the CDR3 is TGTGCCAGCAGTGAATCCGGAGGGACAGGGCGTCAGCCCCAGCATTTT. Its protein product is CASSESGGTGRQPQHF.

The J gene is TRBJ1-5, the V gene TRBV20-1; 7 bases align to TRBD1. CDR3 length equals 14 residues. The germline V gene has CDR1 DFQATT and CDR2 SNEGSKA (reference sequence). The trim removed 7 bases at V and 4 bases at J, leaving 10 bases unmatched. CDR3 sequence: CSGDSLGLNQPQHF. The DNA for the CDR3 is TGCAGTGGGGACAGTCTCGGATTAAATCAGCCCCAGCATTTT.

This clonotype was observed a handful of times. CDR3 amino acids: CASSQPGLAGAQETQYF. The CDR3 coding sequence is TGCGCCAGCAGCCAACCGGGACTAGCGGGGGCACAAGAGACCCAGTACTTC. V usage is TRBV5-1 and J usage is TRBJ2-5, with 14 nucleotides matching TRBD2. The CDR3 extends over 17 amino acids. Germline V lookup: CDR1 SGHRS, CDR2 YFSETQ. V dropped 4 bases and J dropped 2; count of bases not matched to a gene: 7.

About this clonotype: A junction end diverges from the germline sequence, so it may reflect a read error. CDR3 sequence reads: CASSVGSSYEQSF. In DNA form, the CDR3 reads TGTGCCAGCAGTGTCGGGAGCTCCTACGAGCAGTCCTTC. V is TRBV3-1 and J is TRBJ2-7; D possibly corresponds to TRBD2 (6 bases). The germline V gene encodes CDR1 LGHDT and CDR2 YNNKEL (reference sequence). This CDR3 has 13 amino acids.

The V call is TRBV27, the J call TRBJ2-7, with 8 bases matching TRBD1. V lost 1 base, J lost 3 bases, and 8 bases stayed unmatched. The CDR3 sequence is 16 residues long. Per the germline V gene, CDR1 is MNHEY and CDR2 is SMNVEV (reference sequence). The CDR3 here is CASSLYQGALGYEQYF. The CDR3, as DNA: TGTGCCAGCAGTTTATATCAGGGGGCGCTGGGCTACGAGCAGTACTTC.

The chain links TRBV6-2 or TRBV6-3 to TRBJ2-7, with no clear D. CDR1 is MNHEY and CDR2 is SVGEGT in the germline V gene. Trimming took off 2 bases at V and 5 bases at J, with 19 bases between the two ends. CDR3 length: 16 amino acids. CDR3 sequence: CASSYGLGKDSNEQYF. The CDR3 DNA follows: TGTGCCAGCAGTTACGGGCTGGGAAAGGATTCCAACGAGCAGTACTTC.

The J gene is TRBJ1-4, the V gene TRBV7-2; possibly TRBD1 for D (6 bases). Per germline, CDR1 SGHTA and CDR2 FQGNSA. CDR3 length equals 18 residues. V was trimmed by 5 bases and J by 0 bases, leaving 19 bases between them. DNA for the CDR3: TGTGCCAGCAGCCGACAACCCGGGACAAGAACAACTAATGAAAAACTGTTTTTT. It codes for CASSRQPGTRTTNEKLFF.